The rows below give T cell receptor beta chains drawn from one sample of a study of cytomegalovirus exposure and HLA in healthy donors. Data came from immunoSEQ multiplex PCR; TCRdb stores just in-frame clones and leaves some out. The data contain 150,000 to 200,000 clones, under 85% of them singletons. The sequenced sample was PBMCs. The origin of the receptors is a woman between 25 and 40 years old in good health and CMV-seronegative. Both conserved end residues are part of each CDR3. Fields, in order: clone size, J gene, V gene, CDR3 protein. Size is omitted from some rows. Given values are once, few, many or a class for expanded clones.

clone_size: .
j_call: TRBJ2-5
v_call: TRBV10-2
cdr3_aa: CASRSGGAGETQYF

clone_size: .
j_call: TRBJ2-1
v_call: TRBV6-5
cdr3_aa: CASSPSGRQGEQFF

clone_size: .
j_call: TRBJ1-1
v_call: TRBV6-5
cdr3_aa: CASSYSGRGENTEAFF

clone_size: .
j_call: TRBJ1-2
v_call: TRBV5-1
cdr3_aa: CASSPGTGWGYTF

clone_size: .
j_call: TRBJ1-2
v_call: TRBV4-2
cdr3_aa: CASAPSPNTGVYYGYTF

clone_size: .
j_call: TRBJ2-5
v_call: TRBV27
cdr3_aa: CASMRVAGVIAETQYF

clone_size: .
j_call: TRBJ1-3
v_call: TRBV5-6
cdr3_aa: CASSLPGLPRNFGNTIYF

clone_size: .
j_call: TRBJ2-7
v_call: TRBV19
cdr3_aa: CASSKGLAGGYEQYF

clone_size: .
j_call: TRBJ1-1
v_call: TRBV29-1
cdr3_aa: CSVEWLGRSMGMSTEAFF

clone_size: .
j_call: TRBJ2-7
v_call: TRBV7-8
cdr3_aa: CASSTMTSGDYEQYF

clone_size: .
j_call: TRBJ2-2
v_call: TRBV19
cdr3_aa: CASSIGGPTLNTGELFF

clone_size: .
j_call: TRBJ2-2
v_call: TRBV10-3
cdr3_aa: CAISEPTGGIINTGELFF

clone_size: once
j_call: TRBJ1-6
v_call: TRBV10-2
cdr3_aa: CASSEPYRVSSYNSPLHF

clone_size: .
j_call: TRBJ1-1
v_call: TRBV7-3
cdr3_aa: CASSLDRENTEAFF

clone_size: .
j_call: TRBJ2-3
v_call: TRBV6-6
cdr3_aa: CASSYPGAPYTDTQYF

clone_size: few
j_call: TRBJ2-2
v_call: TRBV27
cdr3_aa: CASSLEQAVGELFF

clone_size: .
j_call: TRBJ1-4
v_call: TRBV7-2
cdr3_aa: CASSSNAVANEKLFF

clone_size: .
j_call: TRBJ2-2
v_call: TRBV5-1
cdr3_aa: CASRSGTGGPGELFF

clone_size: .
j_call: TRBJ1-2
v_call: TRBV7-9
cdr3_aa: CASSLVNYGYTF

clone_size: .
j_call: TRBJ1-1
v_call: TRBV7-3
cdr3_aa: CASSFGTGGQTEAFF

clone_size: .
j_call: TRBJ1-2
v_call: TRBV7-2
cdr3_aa: CASSFAGAGYGYTF

clone_size: .
j_call: TRBJ1-1
v_call: TRBV19
cdr3_aa: CASSILTGRGNTEAFF

clone_size: .
j_call: TRBJ2-3
v_call: TRBV7-2
cdr3_aa: CASRLGGRDTQYF

clone_size: .
j_call: TRBJ2-1
v_call: TRBV5-1
cdr3_aa: CASTARTADNEQFF

clone_size: .
j_call: TRBJ2-7
v_call: TRBV7-2
cdr3_aa: CASRYLAGVTYEQYF

clone_size: few
j_call: TRBJ2-7
v_call: TRBV19
cdr3_aa: CASSISPFSSYEQYF

clone_size: .
j_call: TRBJ2-3
v_call: TRBV5-1
cdr3_aa: CASSFGTSGTDTQYF

clone_size: .
j_call: TRBJ2-5
v_call: TRBV5-4
cdr3_aa: CASSLPSSGGTETQYF

clone_size: .
j_call: TRBJ2-5
v_call: TRBV2
cdr3_aa: CASSSDTYQETQYF

clone_size: .
j_call: TRBJ1-2
v_call: TRBV6-4
cdr3_aa: CASSYRFYGYTF

clone_size: .
j_call: TRBJ1-1
v_call: TRBV7-9
cdr3_aa: CASSPHSGNTEAFF

clone_size: .
j_call: TRBJ2-1
v_call: TRBV7-2
cdr3_aa: CASRGQGGEFGQFF

clone_size: .
j_call: TRBJ1-2
v_call: TRBV6-1
cdr3_aa: CASSEAGLLGGYPF

clone_size: .
j_call: TRBJ1-5
v_call: TRBV9
cdr3_aa: CASSPMGQGANQPQHF

clone_size: .
j_call: TRBJ1-4
v_call: TRBV7-2
cdr3_aa: CASSLGAGYEKLFF

clone_size: .
j_call: TRBJ2-5
v_call: TRBV7-2
cdr3_aa: CASSPRLAGGPETQYF

clone_size: .
j_call: TRBJ1-2
v_call: TRBV28
cdr3_aa: CASSPRGRYGYTF

clone_size: once
j_call: TRBJ1-2
v_call: TRBV12-5
cdr3_aa: CASGLVLGIRQGARHSGYTF

clone_size: .
j_call: TRBJ1-5
v_call: TRBV5-6
cdr3_aa: CASSLRYGSNQPQHF

clone_size: .
j_call: TRBJ2-1
v_call: TRBV5-1
cdr3_aa: CASTRPSTSTTGNEQFF

clone_size: .
j_call: TRBJ2-1
v_call: TRBV5-1
cdr3_aa: CASSLLLAGDVSYNEQFF

clone_size: .
j_call: TRBJ2-7
v_call: TRBV7-8
cdr3_aa: CASSSNLLAASSYEQYF

clone_size: .
j_call: TRBJ1-3
v_call: TRBV7-6
cdr3_aa: CASSPGDGNTIYF

clone_size: .
j_call: TRBJ1-1
v_call: TRBV30
cdr3_aa: CAWSAVGELNTEAFF

clone_size: .
j_call: TRBJ2-1
v_call: TRBV20-1
cdr3_aa: CSARASFEQFF

clone_size: .
j_call: TRBJ2-5
v_call: TRBV30
cdr3_aa: CAWSSTGGETQYF

clone_size: .
j_call: TRBJ2-7
v_call: TRBV7-6
cdr3_aa: CASSLEGQGFEEQYF

clone_size: once
j_call: TRBJ2-5
v_call: TRBV2
cdr3_aa: CASSDDYQETQYF

clone_size: once
j_call: TRBJ2-1
v_call: TRBV7-9
cdr3_aa: CSSSLSLAGSYNEQFF

clone_size: .
j_call: TRBJ1-1
v_call: TRBV9
cdr3_aa: CASSVGQGNTEAFF

clone_size: .
j_call: TRBJ1-5
v_call: TRBV2
cdr3_aa: CASSSTGSNQPQHF

clone_size: .
j_call: TRBJ2-1
v_call: TRBV5-1
cdr3_aa: CASSLELLAGGNEQFF

clone_size: .
j_call: TRBJ2-5
v_call: TRBV6-7
cdr3_aa: CANYPGLAGRMYQETQYF

clone_size: .
j_call: TRBJ2-5
v_call: TRBV2
cdr3_aa: CASSETRGKETQYF

clone_size: .
j_call: TRBJ2-1
v_call: TRBV7-2
cdr3_aa: CASSPDGTVLYNEQFF

clone_size: .
j_call: TRBJ1-2
v_call: TRBV28
cdr3_aa: CASRASYGLYGYTF

clone_size: .
j_call: TRBJ2-1
v_call: TRBV11-3
cdr3_aa: CASSQGEGDNEQFF